These T cell receptor beta chains were read from a single sample in a study of T-cell reconstitution after alpha-beta-depleted transplantation in children. A single record per CDR3 protein comes from TCRdb applying MiXCR to the PCR reads. The sample consists of about 150,000 distinct CDR3 sequences, around 10% of them appearing once. The material sequenced was PBMCs, mostly from graft donor cells, taken 180 days after TCRalphabeta/CD19-depleted stem cell transplant. The receptor source for this set is a female patient younger than 10 who had a stem cell transplant for congenital amegakaryocytic thrombocytopenia, so the T cells may come from the graft donor. Both conserved end residues are part of each CDR3. Fields, in order: J gene, V gene, clone size, D gene, CDR3 DNA, CDR3 protein. D genes are given only for firm matches. Expanded clones are given a class, and other clones once, few, many or no size at all.

>TRBJ2-7|TRBV11-2|many|-
TGTGCCAGCAGCTTAGATGCCGGCTATTGGACCATCTCCTACGAGCAGTACTTC
CASSLDAGYWTISYEQYF
>TRBJ1-2|TRBV5-1|many|TRBD1
TGCGCCAGCAGCGCGGGACAGGGCTACGGCTACACCTTC
CASSAGQGYGYTF
>TRBJ2-6|TRBV7-9|many|-
TGTGCCAGCAGCTTGGGTTTGGGGGCCAACGTCCTGACTTTC
CASSLGLGANVLTF
>TRBJ2-7|TRBV12-3/TRBV12-4|many|-
TGTGCCAGCAGGTCCGGGGCCACGGCCTACGAGCAGTACTTC
CASRSGATAYEQYF
>TRBJ1-1|TRBV28|many|-
TGTGCCAGCCCCCTAAGAGTGAACACTGAAGCTTTCTTT
CASPLRVNTEAFF
>TRBJ1-1|TRBV6-2/TRBV6-3|-|-
TGTGCCAGCAGTACGATAGGGGTCCGCACTGAAGCTTTCTTT
CASSTIGVRTEAFF
>TRBJ2-7|TRBV3-1|many|-
TGTGCCAGCAGCCAAGATAGCGCAGGCTACGAGCAGTACTTC
CASSQDSAGYEQYF
>TRBJ1-2|TRBV20-1|-|-
TGCAGTGCTAGGACCCGACCCGACTATGGCTACACCTTC
CSARTRPDYGYTF
>TRBJ2-3|TRBV4-1|-|TRBD2
TGCGCCAGCAGCCAGTGGGTGAGCGGGAGTGTCACAGATACGCAGTATTTT
CASSQWVSGSVTDTQYF
>TRBJ2-1|TRBV20-1|few|-
TGCAGTGCTAGATTGACCGTAACTTTAGGCGGTGAGCAGTTCTTC
CSARLTVTLGGEQFF
>TRBJ2-7|TRBV11-3|-|-
TGTGCCAGCAGCTTAATAGCGAGTGGCGAGCAGTACTTC
CASSLIASGEQYF
>TRBJ2-1|TRBV7-9|many|TRBD2
TGTGCCAGCAGCCCTAGCGGAGACTCCTACAATGAGCAGTTCTTC
CASSPSGDSYNEQFF
>TRBJ2-7|TRBV3-1|many|TRBD2
TGTGCCAGCAGCCAAGATCTAGCGGGAGGGCGCGAGCAGTACTTC
CASSQDLAGGREQYF
>TRBJ1-3|TRBV5-1|many|-
TGCGCCAGCAGCTTGGGGTACCAGGCCAACGGAAACACCATATATTTT
CASSLGYQANGNTIYF
>TRBJ2-1|TRBV10-3|many|TRBD1
TGTGCCATCCCTCTCATACAGGGGGCAAAATACAATGAGCAGTTCTTC
CAIPLIQGAKYNEQFF
>TRBJ1-2|TRBV29-1|many|-
TGCAGCGCCTTCGGCTCGAACTATGGCTACACCTTC
CSAFGSNYGYTF
>TRBJ1-1|TRBV7-2|few|-
TGTGCCAGCAGCTTAGCGGGACGAACGTACACTGAAGCTTTCTTT
CASSLAGRTYTEAFF
>TRBJ2-5|TRBV5-6|many|-
TGTGCCAGCAGTCAGATATGGGGGGTAGGAGAGACCCAGTACTTC
CASSQIWGVGETQYF
>TRBJ2-7|TRBV18|-|TRBD2
TGTGCCAGCTCACCACTTCTAGCGGGATCGGGGGACCAGTACTTC
CASSPLLAGSGDQYF
>TRBJ2-5|TRBV7-9|few|-
TGTGCCAGCAGCCACCGGGACATGAGGGAGACCCAGTACTTC
CASSHRDMRETQYF
>TRBJ2-1|TRBV7-2|few|TRBD2
TGTGCCAGCAGCCTGGGGGCTAGCGGGAGAAATGAGCAGTTCTTC
CASSLGASGRNEQFF
>TRBJ2-7|TRBV11-2|many|-
TGTGCCAGCAGCTTAGATCCGACAGGCTTCTACGAGCAGTACTTC
CASSLDPTGFYEQYF
>TRBJ2-2|TRBV11-2|many|-
TGTGCCAGCAGCTGGGGAGGGGGCGGCAGCGGGAGAGCCGGGGAGCTGTTTTTT
CASSWGGGGSGRAGELFF
>TRBJ2-7|TRBV20-1|many|TRBD2
TGCAGTGCTTCTGGTATCTGGGCTAGCGGGAGCTACGAGCAGTACTTC
CSASGIWASGSYEQYF
>TRBJ2-7|TRBV7-9|many|-
TGTGCCAGCAGCCATTCGACCTCCTACGAGCAGTACTTC
CASSHSTSYEQYF
>TRBJ2-2|TRBV12-3/TRBV12-4|many|TRBD2
TGTGCCAGCAGTCCGGGACTAGCTAGCGGGGAGCTGTTTTTT
CASSPGLASGELFF
>TRBJ1-6|TRBV20-1|few|TRBD1
TGCAGTGCACGACCTGAAGGGGGCGCGTCTTCACCCCTCCACTTT
CSARPEGGASSPLHF
>TRBJ2-2|TRBV29-1|many|-
TGCAGCGTGGGGACAAAACTCAACACCGGGGAGCTGTTTTTT
CSVGTKLNTGELFF
>TRBJ2-6|TRBV5-1|once|-
TGCGCCAGCAACGCAGGGGCGAACTCTGGGGCCAACGTCCTGACTTTC
CASNAGANSGANVLTF
>TRBJ1-5|TRBV28|-|-
TGTGCCAGCAGTTTTATGGTACAGGGCCATCAGCCCCAGCATTTT
CASSFMVQGHQPQHF
>TRBJ1-1|TRBV24-1|many|-
TGTGCCACCAGTGAAAACGGCCGTACTGAAGCTTTCTTT
CATSENGRTEAFF
>TRBJ1-2|TRBV28|-|-
TGTGCCAGCAGTTTTGGAGGGACCTATGGCTACACCTTC
CASSFGGTYGYTF
>TRBJ2-7|TRBV6-5|many|TRBD2
TGTGCCAGCAGTTCCGGACTAGCGGCCTACGAGCAGTACTTC
CASSSGLAAYEQYF
>TRBJ1-6|TRBV28|many|-
TGTGCCAGCAGTTTGATTGGGGGCGGGCTTGGTAATTCACCCCTCCACTTT
CASSLIGGGLGNSPLHF
>TRBJ1-5|TRBV12-3/TRBV12-4|many|-
TGTGCCAGCAGTACCGGGAGGGGAAGTCAGCCCCAGCATTTT
CASSTGRGSQPQHF
>TRBJ2-1|TRBV5-5|many|TRBD1
TGTGCCAGCAGCTTGCCCCAAGTGACAGGGATATTCAATGAGCAGTTCTTC
CASSLPQVTGIFNEQFF
>TRBJ1-4|TRBV20-1|many|-
TGCAGTGCTAGGGGGGGCGCTTACGAAAAACTGTTTTTT
CSARGGAYEKLFF
>TRBJ2-7|TRBV5-1|-|TRBD1
TGCGCCAGCACCCGACAGGGGCCACACTCCTACGAGCAGTACTTC
CASTRQGPHSYEQYF
>TRBJ2-7|TRBV20-1|many|-
TGCAGTGCTAGTCCGGACGGCCCGTACGAGCAGTACTTC
CSASPDGPYEQYF
>TRBJ1-1|TRBV18|many|-
TGTGCCAGCTCCCCCAAGCGGGACACTGAAGCTTTCTTT
CASSPKRDTEAFF
>TRBJ2-1|TRBV27|many|TRBD2
TGTGCCAGCAGTTTATGGGTAGCGGGTAATGAGCAGTTCTTC
CASSLWVAGNEQFF
>TRBJ2-3|TRBV18|many|TRBD2
TGTGCCAGCTCACCACGTGAGACTAGCGGGAGGCCCACAGATACGCAGTATTTT
CASSPRETSGRPTDTQYF
>TRBJ1-4|TRBV28|many|TRBD1
TGTGCCAGCAGCTCCGACAGGGACATCCTTGAAAAACTGTTTTTT
CASSSDRDILEKLFF
>TRBJ1-1|TRBV3-1|many|-
TGTGCCAGCAGCTTAGACACCTCGAACACTGAAGCTTTCTTT
CASSLDTSNTEAFF
>TRBJ2-3|TRBV7-3|many|-
TGTGCCAGCAGCCCACAACCTCAGGATACGCAGTATTTT
CASSPQPQDTQYF
>TRBJ1-2|TRBV20-1|few|-
TGCAGTGCTAGAGAGGTCGGGGTTCTACGGGGCTACACCTTC
CSAREVGVLRGYTF
>TRBJ2-7|TRBV7-6|many|TRBD2
TGTGCCAGCAGCCTGGGACTAGCGGGAGATAGCTCCTACGAGCAGTACTTC
CASSLGLAGDSSYEQYF
>TRBJ2-7|TRBV7-2|few|-
TGTGCCAGCAGCCAGGCGCAAATCTCCTACGAGCAGTACTTC
CASSQAQISYEQYF
>TRBJ1-6|TRBV6-2/TRBV6-3|many|-
TGTGGCCGGAGCTCCTATAATTCACCCCTCCACTTT
CGRSSYNSPLHF
>TRBJ2-3|TRBV7-2|-|-
TGTGCCAGCAGCCGCCCGTACGATACGCAGTATTTT
CASSRPYDTQYF
>TRBJ2-7|TRBV12-3/TRBV12-4|many|TRBD2
TGTGCCAGCAGTCTACGGCCCGGGACTAGCCTCTACGAGCAGTACTTC
CASSLRPGTSLYEQYF
>TRBJ2-7|TRBV4-2|few|-
TGTGCCAGCAGCCCGGGGCACCCACCCTACGAGCAGTACTTC
CASSPGHPPYEQYF
>TRBJ2-3|TRBV6-5|once|-
TGTGCCAGCAGTTACTCAAGGATCCTCCCCACAGATACGCAGTATTTT
CASSYSRILPTDTQYF